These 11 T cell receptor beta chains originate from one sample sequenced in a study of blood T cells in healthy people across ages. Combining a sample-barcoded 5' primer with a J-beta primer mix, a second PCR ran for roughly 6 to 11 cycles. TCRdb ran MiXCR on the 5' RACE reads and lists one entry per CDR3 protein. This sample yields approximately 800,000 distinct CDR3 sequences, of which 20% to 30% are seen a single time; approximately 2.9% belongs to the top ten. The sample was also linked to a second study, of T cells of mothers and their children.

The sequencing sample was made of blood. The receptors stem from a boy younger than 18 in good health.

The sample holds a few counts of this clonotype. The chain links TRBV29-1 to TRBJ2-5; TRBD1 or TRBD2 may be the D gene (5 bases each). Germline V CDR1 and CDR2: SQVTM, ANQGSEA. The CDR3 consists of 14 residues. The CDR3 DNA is TGCAGTGGATGGGAGATACAGGTGGAGGAGACCCAGTACTTC. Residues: CSGWEIQVEETQYF.

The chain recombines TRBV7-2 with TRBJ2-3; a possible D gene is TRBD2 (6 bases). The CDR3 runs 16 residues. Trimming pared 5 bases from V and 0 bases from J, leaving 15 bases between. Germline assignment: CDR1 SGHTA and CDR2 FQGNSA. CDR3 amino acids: CASSMTSTRSTDTQYF. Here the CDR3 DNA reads TGTGCCAGCAGCATGACTAGTACGAGAAGCACAGATACGCAGTATTTT.

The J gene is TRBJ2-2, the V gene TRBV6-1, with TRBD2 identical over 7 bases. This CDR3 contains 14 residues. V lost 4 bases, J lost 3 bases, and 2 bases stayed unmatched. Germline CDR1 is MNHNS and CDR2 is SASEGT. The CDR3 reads CASSGRGDTGELFF. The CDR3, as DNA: TGTGCCAGCAGTGGCCGGGGGGACACCGGGGAGCTGTTTTTT.

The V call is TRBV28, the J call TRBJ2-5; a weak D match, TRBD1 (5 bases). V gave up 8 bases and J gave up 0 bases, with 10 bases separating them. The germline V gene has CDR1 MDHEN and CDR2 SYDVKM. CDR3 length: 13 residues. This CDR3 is CASFKGHQETQYF. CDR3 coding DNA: TGTGCCAGCTTTAAGGGGCACCAAGAGACCCAGTACTTC.

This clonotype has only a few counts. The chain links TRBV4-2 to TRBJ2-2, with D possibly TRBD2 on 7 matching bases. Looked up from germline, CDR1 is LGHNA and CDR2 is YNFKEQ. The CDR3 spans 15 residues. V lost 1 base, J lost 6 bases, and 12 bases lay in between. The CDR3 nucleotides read TGTGCCAGCAGCCAAGTCGTGGGGGGGCCCGGGGAGCTGTTTTTT. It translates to CASSQVVGGPGELFF.

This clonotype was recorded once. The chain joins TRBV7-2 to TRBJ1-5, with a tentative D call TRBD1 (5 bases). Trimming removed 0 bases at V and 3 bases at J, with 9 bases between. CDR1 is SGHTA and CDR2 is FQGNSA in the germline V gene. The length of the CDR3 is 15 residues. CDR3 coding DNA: TGTGCCAGCAGCTTAGCTGGGGGGTTCAATCAGCCCCAGCATTTT. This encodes CASSLAGGFNQPQHF.

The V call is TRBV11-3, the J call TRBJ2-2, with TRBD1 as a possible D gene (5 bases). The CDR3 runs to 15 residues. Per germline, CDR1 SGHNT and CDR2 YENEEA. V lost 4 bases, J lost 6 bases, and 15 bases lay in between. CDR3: CASSSQGNSAGELFF. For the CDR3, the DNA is TGTGCCAGCAGCTCCCAGGGAAACAGCGCCGGGGAGCTGTTTTTT. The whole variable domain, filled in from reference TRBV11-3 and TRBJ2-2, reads EAGVVQSPRYKIIEKKQPVAFWCNPISGHNTLYWYLQNLGQGPELLIRYENEEAVDDSQLPKDRFSAERLKGVDSTLKIQPAELGDSAVYLCASSSQGNSAGELFFGEGSRLTVL.

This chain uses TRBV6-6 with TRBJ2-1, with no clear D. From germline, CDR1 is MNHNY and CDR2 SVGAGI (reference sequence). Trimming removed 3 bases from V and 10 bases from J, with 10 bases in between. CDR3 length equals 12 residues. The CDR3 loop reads CASSYVPGEQFF. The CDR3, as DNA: TGTGCCAGCAGTTATGTACCCGGAGAGCAGTTCTTC.

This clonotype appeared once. CDR3 nucleotide sequence: TGTGCCAGCAGCCGAAACAGGGATACTAATGAAAAACTGTTTTTT. This translates into CASSRNRDTNEKLFF. The chain is built from TRBV6-6 and TRBJ1-4; weak D call: TRBD1 (6 bases). Trimming cost V 6 bases and J 2 bases, with 13 bases left between them. Germline CDR1 reads MNHNY; CDR2 reads SVGAGI (reference sequence). CDR3 size: 15 residues.

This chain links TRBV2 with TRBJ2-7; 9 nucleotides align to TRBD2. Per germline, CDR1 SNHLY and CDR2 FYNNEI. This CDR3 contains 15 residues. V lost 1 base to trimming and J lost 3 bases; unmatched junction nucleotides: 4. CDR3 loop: CASSEEGGGDYEQYF. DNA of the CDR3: TGTGCCAGCAGTGAAGAGGGCGGGGGGGACTACGAGCAGTACTTC. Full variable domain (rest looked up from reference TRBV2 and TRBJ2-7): EPEVTQTPSHQVTQMGQEVILRCVPISNHLYFYWYRQILGQKVEFLVSFYNNEISEKSEIFDDQFSVERPDGSNFTLKIRSTKLEDSAMYFCASSEEGGGDYEQYFGPGTRLTVT.

Here the CDR3 reads CASSKGAGLYNEQFF. The CDR3 nucleotides are TGTGCCAGCAGCAAGGGGGCGGGGCTGTACAATGAGCAGTTCTTC. The J gene is TRBJ2-1, the V gene TRBV7-3, with D possibly matching TRBD1 (7 bases). V was cut by 5 bases and J by 4 bases, with 15 bases left in between. Germline V CDR1 and CDR2: SGHTA, FQGTGA. The CDR3 is 15 residues long.